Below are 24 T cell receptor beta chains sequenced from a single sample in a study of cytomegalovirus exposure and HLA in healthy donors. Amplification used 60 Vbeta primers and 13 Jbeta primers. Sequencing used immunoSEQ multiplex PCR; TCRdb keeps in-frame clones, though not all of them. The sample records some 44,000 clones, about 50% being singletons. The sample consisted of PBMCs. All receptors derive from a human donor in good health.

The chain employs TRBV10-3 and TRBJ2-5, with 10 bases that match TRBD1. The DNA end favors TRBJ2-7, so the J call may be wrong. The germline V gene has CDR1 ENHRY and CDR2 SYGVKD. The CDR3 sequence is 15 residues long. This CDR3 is CAIRDRDRGANEQYF. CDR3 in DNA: TGTGCCATCAGGGACCGGGACAGGGGTGCCAACGAGCAGTACTTC.

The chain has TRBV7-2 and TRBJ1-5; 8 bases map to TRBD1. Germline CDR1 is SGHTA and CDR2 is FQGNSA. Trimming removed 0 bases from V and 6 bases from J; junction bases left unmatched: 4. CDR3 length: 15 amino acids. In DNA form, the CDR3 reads TGTGCCAGCAGCTTAGCGTCGGGACAGGTTCAGCCCCAGCATTTT. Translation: CASSLASGQVQPQHF.

CDR3 amino acids: CASSFDRGVDIQYF. CDR3 bases: TGTGCCAGCAGTTTCGACAGGGGAGTTGACATTCAGTACTTC. The rearrangement uses TRBV27 and TRBJ2-4, with TRBD1 identical over 8 bases. This CDR3 region has 14 residues. Unmatched junction bases numbered 6, after V lost 3 bases and J lost 8 bases. Germline CDR1 and CDR2: MNHEY and SMNVEV (reference sequence).

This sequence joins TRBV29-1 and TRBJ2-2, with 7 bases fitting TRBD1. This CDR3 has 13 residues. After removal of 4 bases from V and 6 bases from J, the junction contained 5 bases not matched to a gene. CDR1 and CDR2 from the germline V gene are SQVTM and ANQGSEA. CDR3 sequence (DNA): TGCAGCGTTGGAGACAGGGTGGCCGGGGAGCTGTTTTTT. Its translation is CSVGDRVAGELFF.

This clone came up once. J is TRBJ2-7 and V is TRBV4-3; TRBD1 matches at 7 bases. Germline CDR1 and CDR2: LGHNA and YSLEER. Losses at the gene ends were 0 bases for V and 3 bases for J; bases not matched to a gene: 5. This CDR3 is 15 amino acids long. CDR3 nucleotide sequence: TGCGCCAGCAGCCAAGACCGGGACAGCGACTACGAGCAGTACTTC. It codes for CASSQDRDSDYEQYF.

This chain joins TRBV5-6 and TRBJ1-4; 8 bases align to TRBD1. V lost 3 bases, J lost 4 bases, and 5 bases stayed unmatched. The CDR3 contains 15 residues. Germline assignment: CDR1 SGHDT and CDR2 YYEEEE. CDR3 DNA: TGTGCCAGCAGCTCCCCGGGACAGGATAATGAAAAACTGTTTTTT. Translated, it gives CASSSPGQDNEKLFF. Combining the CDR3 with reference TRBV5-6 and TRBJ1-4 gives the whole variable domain DAGVTQSPTHLIKTRGQQVTLRCSPKSGHDTVSWYQQALGQGPQFIFQYYEEEERQRGNFPDRFSGHQFPNYSSELNVNALLLGDSALYLCASSSPGQDNEKLFFGSGTQLSVL.

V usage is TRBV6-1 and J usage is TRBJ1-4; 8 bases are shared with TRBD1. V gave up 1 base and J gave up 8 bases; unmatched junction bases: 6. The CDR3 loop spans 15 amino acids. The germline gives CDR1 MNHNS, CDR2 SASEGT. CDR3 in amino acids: CASSEGTGRREKLFF. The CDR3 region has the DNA TGTGCCAGCAGTGAAGGGACAGGGCGGCGGGAAAAACTGTTTTTT.

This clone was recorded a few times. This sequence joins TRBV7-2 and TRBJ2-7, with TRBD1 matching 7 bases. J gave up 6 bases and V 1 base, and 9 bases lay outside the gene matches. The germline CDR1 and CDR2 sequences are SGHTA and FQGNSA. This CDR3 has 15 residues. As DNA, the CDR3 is TGTGCCAGCAGCTTAGTAGGGGGCGCAGGGTCCGAGCAGTACTTC. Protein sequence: CASSLVGGAGSEQYF.

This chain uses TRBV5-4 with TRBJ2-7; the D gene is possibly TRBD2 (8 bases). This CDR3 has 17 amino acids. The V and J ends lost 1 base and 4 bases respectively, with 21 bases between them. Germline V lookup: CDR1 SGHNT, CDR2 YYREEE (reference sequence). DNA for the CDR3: TGTGCCAGCAGCTTGTTAGCGGGGCGGACAGGAACATACGAGCAGTACTTC. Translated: CASSLLAGRTGTYEQYF.

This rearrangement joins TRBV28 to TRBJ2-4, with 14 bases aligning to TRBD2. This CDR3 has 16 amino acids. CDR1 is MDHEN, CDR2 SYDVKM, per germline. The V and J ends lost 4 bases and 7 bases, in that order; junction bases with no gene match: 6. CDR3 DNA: TGTGCCAGCAGTTCCCCGGGACTAGCGGGAGCTAACATTCAGTACTTC. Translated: CASSSPGLAGANIQYF.

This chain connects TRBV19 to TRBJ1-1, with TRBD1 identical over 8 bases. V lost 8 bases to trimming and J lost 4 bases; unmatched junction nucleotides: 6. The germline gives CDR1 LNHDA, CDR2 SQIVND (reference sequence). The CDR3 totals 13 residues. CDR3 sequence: CASSNRGSTEAFF. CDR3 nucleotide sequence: TGTGCCAGTTCCAACAGGGGGAGCACTGAAGCTTTCTTT.

CDR3 sequence: CASSSVEGQETQYF. DNA of the CDR3: TGTGCCAGCAGTTCTGTTGAGGGCCAAGAGACCCAGTACTTC. This chain links TRBV5-4 with TRBJ2-5; tentative D call: TRBD2 (5 bases). The CDR3 length is 14 residues. Trimming left V 5 bases short and J 1 base short, with 12 bases between. Germline lookup yields CDR1 SGHNT and CDR2 YYREEE (reference sequence).

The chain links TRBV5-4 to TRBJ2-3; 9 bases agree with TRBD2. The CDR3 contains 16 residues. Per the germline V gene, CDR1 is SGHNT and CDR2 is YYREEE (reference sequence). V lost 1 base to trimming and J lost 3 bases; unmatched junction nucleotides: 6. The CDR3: CASSLSAGGPTDTQYF. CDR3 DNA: TGTGCCAGCAGCTTGAGTGCGGGAGGGCCAACAGATACGCAGTATTTT.

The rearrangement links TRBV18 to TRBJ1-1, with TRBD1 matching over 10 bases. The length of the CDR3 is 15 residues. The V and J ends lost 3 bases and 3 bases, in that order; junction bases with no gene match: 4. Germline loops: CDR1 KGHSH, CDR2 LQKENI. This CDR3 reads CASSPGQGWDTEAFF. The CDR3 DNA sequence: TGTGCCAGCTCACCGGGACAGGGGTGGGACACTGAAGCTTTCTTT.

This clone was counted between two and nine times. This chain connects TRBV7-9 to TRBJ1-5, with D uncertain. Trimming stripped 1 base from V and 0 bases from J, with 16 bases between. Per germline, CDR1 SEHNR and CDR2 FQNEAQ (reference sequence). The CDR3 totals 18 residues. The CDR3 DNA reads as TGTGCCAGCAGCTTAGTGGGGAGGCAGGACCTTAGCAATCAGCCCCAGCATTTT. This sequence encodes CASSLVGRQDLSNQPQHF.

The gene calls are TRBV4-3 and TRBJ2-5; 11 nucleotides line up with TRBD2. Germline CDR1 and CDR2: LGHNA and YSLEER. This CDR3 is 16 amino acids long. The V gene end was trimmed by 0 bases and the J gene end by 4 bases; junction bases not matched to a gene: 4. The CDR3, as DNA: TGCGCCAGCAGCCAAGATTTAGCGGGGGGGAGAGAGACCCAGTACTTC. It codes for CASSQDLAGGRETQYF.

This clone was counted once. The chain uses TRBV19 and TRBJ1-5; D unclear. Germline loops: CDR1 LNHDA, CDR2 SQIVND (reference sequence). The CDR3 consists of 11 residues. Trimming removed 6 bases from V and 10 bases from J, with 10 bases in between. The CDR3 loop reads CASSGSGPQHF. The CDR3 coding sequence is TGTGCCAGTAGCGGTTCGGGTCCCCAGCATTTT.

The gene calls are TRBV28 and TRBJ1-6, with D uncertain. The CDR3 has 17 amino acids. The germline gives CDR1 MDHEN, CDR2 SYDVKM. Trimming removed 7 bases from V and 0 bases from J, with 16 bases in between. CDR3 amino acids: CASNTPPGSSYNSPLHF. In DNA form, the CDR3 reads TGTGCCAGCAACACACCCCCAGGTAGCTCCTATAATTCACCCCTCCACTTT.

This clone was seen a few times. The DNA of the CDR3 is TGTGCCAGCAGCTTAGTTGGGGACAGGGCTGACGAGCAGTACTTC. It codes for CASSLVGDRADEQYF. The chain combines TRBV7-2 with TRBJ2-7; 9 bases map to TRBD1. J was trimmed by 5 bases and V by 1 base; bases with no gene match: 6. The CDR3 totals 15 residues. Germline V gives CDR1 SGHTA, CDR2 FQGNSA.

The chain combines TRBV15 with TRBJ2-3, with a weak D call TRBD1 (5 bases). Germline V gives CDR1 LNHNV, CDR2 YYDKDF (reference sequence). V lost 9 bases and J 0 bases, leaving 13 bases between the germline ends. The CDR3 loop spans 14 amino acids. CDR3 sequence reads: CATRLGVSTDTQYF. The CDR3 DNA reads TGTGCCACTAGGTTAGGGGTGAGCACAGATACGCAGTATTTT.

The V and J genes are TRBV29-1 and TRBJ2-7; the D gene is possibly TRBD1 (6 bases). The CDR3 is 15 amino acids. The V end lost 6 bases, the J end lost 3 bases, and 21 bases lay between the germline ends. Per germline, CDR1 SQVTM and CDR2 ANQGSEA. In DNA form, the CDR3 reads TGCAGCGTGTCCCCGACAGGTTGGGCCCGCTACGAGCAGTACTTC. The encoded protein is CSVSPTGWARYEQYF.

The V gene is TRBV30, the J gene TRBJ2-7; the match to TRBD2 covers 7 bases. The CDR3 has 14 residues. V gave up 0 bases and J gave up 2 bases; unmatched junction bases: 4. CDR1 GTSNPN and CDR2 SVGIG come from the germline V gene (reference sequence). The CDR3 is CAWSVQAGPYEQYF. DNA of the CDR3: TGTGCCTGGAGTGTACAAGCGGGGCCCTACGAGCAGTACTTC. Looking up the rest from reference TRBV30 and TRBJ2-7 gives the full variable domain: SQTIHQWPATLVQPVGSPLSLECTVEGTSNPNLYWYRQAAGRGLQLLFYSVGIGQISSEVPQNLSASRPQDRQFILSSKKLLLSDSGFYLCAWSVQAGPYEQYFGPGTRLTVT.

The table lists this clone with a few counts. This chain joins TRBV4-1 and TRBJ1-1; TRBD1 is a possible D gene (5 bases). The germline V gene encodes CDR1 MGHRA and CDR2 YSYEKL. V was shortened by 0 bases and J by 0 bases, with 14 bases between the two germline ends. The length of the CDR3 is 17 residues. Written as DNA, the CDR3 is TGCGCCAGCAGCCAAGATAAGAGAGGACATCTGAACACTGAAGCTTTCTTT. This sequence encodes CASSQDKRGHLNTEAFF.

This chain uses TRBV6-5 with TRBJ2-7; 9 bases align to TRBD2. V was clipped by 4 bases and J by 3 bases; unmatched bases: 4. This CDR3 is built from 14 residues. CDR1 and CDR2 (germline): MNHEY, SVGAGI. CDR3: CASSSGTSLYEQYF. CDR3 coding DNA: TGTGCCAGCAGTTCCGGGACTAGCCTCTACGAGCAGTACTTC.